This T cell receptor beta chain was obtained from a study of blood T cell repertoires in COVID-19. Turning to the study itself: Sites in the United States, Italy and Spain provided acute and convalescent COVID-19 samples. In each case, the material was cDNA or gDNA derived from T cells, B-cell-depleted T cells, or PBMCs.

Original methodology: Quantification of nucleated cells was approximated via reference gene primer amplification. Sequenced by immunoSEQ multiplex PCR; TCRdb stores in-frame clones only, minus some. The V and J calls and clone size were taken over from that table, and D and trimming were inferred from the DNA. The data contain about 300,000 clones, around 87% of them singletons. Trimming left V 0 bases short and J 13 bases short, with 10 bases between. CDR1 is GTSNPN and CDR2 is SVGIG in the germline V gene (reference sequence). The CDR3 runs to 11 residues. The sequence was collected from a man between 65 and 85 years old with acute or convalescent COVID-19. V usage is TRBV30 and J usage is TRBJ2-1, with D uncertain. Sequencing was carried out using peripheral blood. The CDR3 protein is CAWSVRLHQFF. Written as DNA, the CDR3 is TGTGCCTGGAGTGTGCGGTTGCATCAGTTCTTC.